These T cell receptor beta chains were read from a single sample in a study of response to subunit inactivated influenza vaccine. TCRdb re-analysed the RT-PCR reads in MiXCR, keeping a single row per CDR3 protein. This sample has 450,000 to 600,000 distinct CDR3 sequences, with less than 8% found just once. The sequencing used PBMCs from blood, collected about 23 months after vaccination. The receptors stem from a man between 45 and 75 years old who received an inactivated influenza vaccine. Each CDR3 is given with its conserved first and last residue. Fields, in order: clone size, J gene, D gene, V gene, CDR3 DNA, CDR3 protein. A D gene is named only where the DNA matches it firmly. Expanded clones get a size class; other rows say once, few or many, or leave the size out.

size: -
J: TRBJ2-2
D: -
V: TRBV7-3
DNA: TGTGCCAGCAGCCCCCCCGGGACGGCAAACACCGGGGAGCTGTTTTTT
CDR3: CASSPPGTANTGELFF

size: -
J: TRBJ2-2
D: TRBD2
V: TRBV7-9
DNA: TGTGCCAGCAGCTTTCCTAGCGGGGGAGCCGGGGAGCTGTTTTTT
CDR3: CASSFPSGGAGELFF

size: few
J: TRBJ2-7
D: -
V: TRBV2
DNA: TGTGCCAGCATGGAAGACAGTGGGCAGTACTTC
CDR3: CASMEDSGQYF

size: many
J: TRBJ1-5
D: -
V: TRBV4-1
DNA: TGCGCCAGCAGCCAGACCCCTGGATTAAGCAATCAGCCCCAGCATTTT
CDR3: CASSQTPGLSNQPQHF

size: -
J: TRBJ2-3
D: -
V: TRBV20-1
DNA: TGCAGTGCTAGTGGGGGGTTTCCTAGGGATACGCAGTATTTT
CDR3: CSASGGFPRDTQYF

size: many
J: TRBJ2-1
D: -
V: TRBV29-1
DNA: TGCAGCGTTGCTCGGGGCTTTCAAACAACGAATGAGCAGTTCTTC
CDR3: CSVARGFQTTNEQFF

size: -
J: TRBJ1-1
D: TRBD1
V: TRBV18
DNA: TGTGCCAGCTCACCGTCGACAGGGCGCTCTACTGAAGCTTTCTTT
CDR3: CASSPSTGRSTEAFF

size: -
J: TRBJ1-1
D: -
V: TRBV6-2/TRBV6-3
DNA: TGTGCCAGCAGAGATCCCCCAGGACAAAAAGCTTTCTTT
CDR3: CASRDPPGQKAFF

size: many
J: TRBJ2-7
D: TRBD2
V: TRBV7-2
DNA: TGTGCCAGCAGCTTAACGGGACTAGCGGGAACACACTCCTACGAGCAGTACTTC
CDR3: CASSLTGLAGTHSYEQYF

size: few
J: TRBJ2-7
D: -
V: TRBV20-1
DNA: TGCAGTGCTGCCCCCCACTACGAGCAGTACTTC
CDR3: CSAAPHYEQYF

size: -
J: TRBJ2-7
D: -
V: TRBV28
DNA: TGTGCCTGCAGCCCCTCCTCCACCACAGTCTACGAGCAGTACTTC
CDR3: CACSPSSTTVYEQYF

size: many
J: TRBJ2-3
D: -
V: TRBV7-9
DNA: TGTGCCAGCAGCTTTTTAGCGTATATCTCAGATACGCAGTATTTT
CDR3: CASSFLAYISDTQYF

size: many
J: TRBJ1-4
D: -
V: TRBV5-1
DNA: TGTGCCAGCAGCTTAGGGCAGATTAATGAAAAACTGTTTTTT
CDR3: CASSLGQINEKLFF

size: many
J: TRBJ2-3
D: -
V: TRBV7-3
DNA: TGTGCCAGCAGCCAGGGACTCACCACAGATACGCAGTATTTT
CDR3: CASSQGLTTDTQYF

size: -
J: TRBJ2-7
D: TRBD1
V: TRBV18
DNA: TGTGCCAGCTCACCATTCGAGGGGACAGTCTACGAGCAGTACTTC
CDR3: CASSPFEGTVYEQYF

size: few
J: TRBJ2-5
D: TRBD2
V: TRBV4-2
DNA: TGTGCCAGCAGCCAAAGTTCTACTAGCGGGGGAGAGACCCAGTACTTC
CDR3: CASSQSSTSGGETQYF

size: many
J: TRBJ2-5
D: TRBD1
V: TRBV20-1
DNA: TGCAGTGTACGACAGGGGGCGCGTCGTGAGACCCAGTACTTC
CDR3: CSVRQGARRETQYF

size: -
J: TRBJ2-1
D: -
V: TRBV24-1
DNA: TGTGCCACCAGTGATCAAAGTCGTAGGGGCAACAATGAGCAGTTCTTC
CDR3: CATSDQSRRGNNEQFF

size: many
J: TRBJ2-7
D: -
V: TRBV28
DNA: TGTGCCAGCAGCCTCCCCGGGACCGAGCAGTACTTC
CDR3: CASSLPGTEQYF

size: -
J: TRBJ1-1
D: -
V: TRBV20-1
DNA: TGCAGTGCTAGGAGGTCGAACACTGAAGCTTTCTTT
CDR3: CSARRSNTEAFF

size: few
J: TRBJ1-6
D: -
V: TRBV2
DNA: TGTGCCAGCAGTGATGAGAGCAATTCACCCCTCCACTTT
CDR3: CASSDESNSPLHF

size: few
J: TRBJ1-5
D: -
V: TRBV7-2
DNA: TGTGCCAGCAGCCCGACCCCCAATCAGCCCCAGCATTTT
CDR3: CASSPTPNQPQHF

size: many
J: TRBJ1-1
D: -
V: TRBV29-1
DNA: TGCAGCGGTGGACAGATGAACACTGAAGCTTTCTTT
CDR3: CSGGQMNTEAFF

size: -
J: TRBJ2-3
D: -
V: TRBV5-1
DNA: TGCGCCAGCAGCCTATGGGGGGCGATTCAAGGTACGCAGTATTTT
CDR3: CASSLWGAIQGTQYF

size: few
J: TRBJ2-3
D: -
V: TRBV20-1
DNA: TGCAGTGCTAGAGGATGGGACGGACCAGATACGCAGTATTTT
CDR3: CSARGWDGPDTQYF

size: many
J: TRBJ2-5
D: -
V: TRBV20-1
DNA: TGCAGTGCTAGAGATCCAGTGTACCAAGAGACCCAGTACTTC
CDR3: CSARDPVYQETQYF

size: few
J: TRBJ1-4
D: -
V: TRBV7-9
DNA: TGTGCCAGCAGCTCCCAGAATGCAGGTGAAAAACTGTTTTTT
CDR3: CASSSQNAGEKLFF

size: -
J: TRBJ1-2
D: -
V: TRBV6-1
DNA: TGTGCCAGCACTGAAACAGGGCGGACTGGCTACACCTTC
CDR3: CASTETGRTGYTF

size: -
J: TRBJ2-5
D: TRBD2
V: TRBV30
DNA: TGTGCCTGGAGTAGCGGGAGAACCCAGTACTTC
CDR3: CAWSSGRTQYF

size: few
J: TRBJ1-2
D: -
V: TRBV12-3/TRBV12-4
DNA: TGTGCCAGCAACGGAGAGGCTAACTATGGCTACACCTTC
CDR3: CASNGEANYGYTF